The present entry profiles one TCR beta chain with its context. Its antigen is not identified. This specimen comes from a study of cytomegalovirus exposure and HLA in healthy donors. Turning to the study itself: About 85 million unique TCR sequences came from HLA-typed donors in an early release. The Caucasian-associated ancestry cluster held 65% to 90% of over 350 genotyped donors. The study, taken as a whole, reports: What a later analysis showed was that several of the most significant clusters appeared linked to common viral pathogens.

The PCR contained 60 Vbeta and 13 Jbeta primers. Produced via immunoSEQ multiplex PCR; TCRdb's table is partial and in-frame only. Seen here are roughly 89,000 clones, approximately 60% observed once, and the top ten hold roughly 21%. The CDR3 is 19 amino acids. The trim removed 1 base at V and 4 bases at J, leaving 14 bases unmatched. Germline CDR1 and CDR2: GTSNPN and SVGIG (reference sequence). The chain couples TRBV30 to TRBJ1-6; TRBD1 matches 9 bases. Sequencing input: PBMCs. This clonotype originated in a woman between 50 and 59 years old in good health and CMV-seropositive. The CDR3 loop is CAWSDRDREKFGYNSPLHF. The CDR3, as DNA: TGTGCCTGGAGTGATCGGGACAGGGAAAAATTTGGATATAATTCACCCCTCCACTTT.